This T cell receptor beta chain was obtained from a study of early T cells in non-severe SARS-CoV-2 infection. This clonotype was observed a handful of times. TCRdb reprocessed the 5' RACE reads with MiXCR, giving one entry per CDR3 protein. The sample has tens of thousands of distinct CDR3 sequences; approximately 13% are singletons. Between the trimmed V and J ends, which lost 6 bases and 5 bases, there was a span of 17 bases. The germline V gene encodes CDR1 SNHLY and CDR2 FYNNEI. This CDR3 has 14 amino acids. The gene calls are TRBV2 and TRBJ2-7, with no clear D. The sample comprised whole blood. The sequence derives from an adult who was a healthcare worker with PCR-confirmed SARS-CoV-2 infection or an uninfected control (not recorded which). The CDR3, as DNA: TGTGCCAGCAGGTGGAACGCAGACCAGGACGAGCAGTACTTC. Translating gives CASRWNADQDEQYF. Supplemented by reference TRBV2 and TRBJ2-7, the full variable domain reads EPEVTQTPSHQVTQMGQEVILRCVPISNHLYFYWYRQILGQKVEFLVSFYNNEISEKSEIFDDQFSVERPDGSNFTLKIRSTKLEDSAMYFCASRWNADQDEQYFGPGTRLTVT.